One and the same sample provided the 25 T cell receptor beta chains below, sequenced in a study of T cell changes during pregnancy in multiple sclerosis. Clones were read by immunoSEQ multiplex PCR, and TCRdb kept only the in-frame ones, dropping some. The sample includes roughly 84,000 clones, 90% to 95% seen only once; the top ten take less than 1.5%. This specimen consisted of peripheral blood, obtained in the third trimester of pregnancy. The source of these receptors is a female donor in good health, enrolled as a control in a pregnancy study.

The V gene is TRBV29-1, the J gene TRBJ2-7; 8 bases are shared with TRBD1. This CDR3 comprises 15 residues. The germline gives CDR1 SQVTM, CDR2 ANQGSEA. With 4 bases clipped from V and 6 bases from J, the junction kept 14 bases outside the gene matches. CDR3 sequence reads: CSVGPYPGGAGEQYF. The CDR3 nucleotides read TGCAGCGTTGGCCCTTACCCAGGGGGCGCAGGCGAGCAGTACTTC.

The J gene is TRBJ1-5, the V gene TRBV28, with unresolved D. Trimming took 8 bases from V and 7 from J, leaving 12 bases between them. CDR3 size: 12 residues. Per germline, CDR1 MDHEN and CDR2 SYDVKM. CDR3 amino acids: CASGPRGQPQHF. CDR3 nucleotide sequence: TGTGCCAGCGGACCCCGAGGGCAGCCCCAGCATTTT.

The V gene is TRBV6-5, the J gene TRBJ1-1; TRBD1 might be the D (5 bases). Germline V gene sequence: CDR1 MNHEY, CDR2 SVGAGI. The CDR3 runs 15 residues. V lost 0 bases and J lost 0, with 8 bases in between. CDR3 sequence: CASSYSSGLNTEAFF. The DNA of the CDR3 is TGTGCCAGCAGTTACTCGTCAGGGTTGAACACTGAAGCTTTCTTT.

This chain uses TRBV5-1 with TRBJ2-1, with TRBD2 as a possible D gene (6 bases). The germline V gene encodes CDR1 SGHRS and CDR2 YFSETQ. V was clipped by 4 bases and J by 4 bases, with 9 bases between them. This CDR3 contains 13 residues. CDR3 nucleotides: TGCGCCAGCAGCCCCGGGACTTACAATGAGCAGTTCTTC. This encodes CASSPGTYNEQFF. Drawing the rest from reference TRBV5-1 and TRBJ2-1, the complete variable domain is KAGVTQTPRYLIKTRGQQVTLSCSPISGHRSVSWYQQTPGQGLQFLFEYFSETQRNKGNFPGRFSGRQFSNSRSEMNVSTLELGDSALYLCASSPGTYNEQFFGPGTRLTVL.

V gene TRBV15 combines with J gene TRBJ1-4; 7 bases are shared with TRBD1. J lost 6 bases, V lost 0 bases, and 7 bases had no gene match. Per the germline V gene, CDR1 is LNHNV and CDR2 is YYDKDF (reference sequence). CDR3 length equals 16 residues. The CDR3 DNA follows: TGTGCCACCAGCAGAGATTCCAGGGGGGAGTATGAAAAACTGTTTTTT. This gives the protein CATSRDSRGEYEKLFF. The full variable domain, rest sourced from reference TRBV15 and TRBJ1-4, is DAMVIQNPRYQVTQFGKPVTLSCSQTLNHNVMYWYQQKSSQAPKLLFHYYDKDFNNEADTPDNFQSRRPNTSFCFLDIRSPGLGDTAMYLCATSRDSRGEYEKLFFGSGTQLSVL.

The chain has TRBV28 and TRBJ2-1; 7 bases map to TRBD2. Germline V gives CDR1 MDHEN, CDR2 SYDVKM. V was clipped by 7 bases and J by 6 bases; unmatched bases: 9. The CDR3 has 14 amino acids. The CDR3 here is CASITLGGGNEQFF. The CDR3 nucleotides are TGTGCCAGCATCACTTTGGGGGGGGGCAATGAGCAGTTCTTC.

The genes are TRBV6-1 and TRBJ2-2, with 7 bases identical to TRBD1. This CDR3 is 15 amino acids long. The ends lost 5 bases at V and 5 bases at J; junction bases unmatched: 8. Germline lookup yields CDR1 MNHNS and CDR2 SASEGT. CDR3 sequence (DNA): TGTGCCAGCAGTCCCCAGCCAGGGGGTACCGGGGAGCTGTTTTTT. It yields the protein CASSPQPGGTGELFF.

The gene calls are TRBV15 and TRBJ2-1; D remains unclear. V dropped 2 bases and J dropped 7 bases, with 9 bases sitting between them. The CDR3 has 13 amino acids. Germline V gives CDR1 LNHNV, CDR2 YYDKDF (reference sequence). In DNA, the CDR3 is TGTGCCACCAGCAGATCCCCAGCGAATGAGCAGTTCTTC. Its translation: CATSRSPANEQFF.

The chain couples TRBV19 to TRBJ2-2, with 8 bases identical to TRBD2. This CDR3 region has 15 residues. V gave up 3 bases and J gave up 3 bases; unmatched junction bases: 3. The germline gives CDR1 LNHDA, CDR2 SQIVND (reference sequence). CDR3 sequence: CASSIGTRYTGELFF. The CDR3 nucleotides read TGTGCCAGTAGTATTGGGACTAGGTACACCGGGGAGCTGTTTTTT.

The chain's CDR3 is CASSLEPGAYNEQFF. Here the CDR3 DNA reads TGCGCCAGCAGCTTGGAACCGGGGGCCTACAATGAGCAGTTCTTC. The V call is TRBV5-1, the J call TRBJ2-1; tentatively, D is TRBD2 (6 bases). The CDR3 loop spans 15 amino acids. V lost 0 bases and J lost 2, with 9 bases in between. Germline V gene sequence: CDR1 SGHRS, CDR2 YFSETQ.

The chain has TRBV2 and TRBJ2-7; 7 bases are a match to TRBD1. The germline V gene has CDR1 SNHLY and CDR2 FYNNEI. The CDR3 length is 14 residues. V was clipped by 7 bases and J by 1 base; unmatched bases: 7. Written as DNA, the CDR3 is TGTGCCAGCACCCTCGGGACAGTTTCCTACGAGCAGTACTTC. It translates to CASTLGTVSYEQYF.

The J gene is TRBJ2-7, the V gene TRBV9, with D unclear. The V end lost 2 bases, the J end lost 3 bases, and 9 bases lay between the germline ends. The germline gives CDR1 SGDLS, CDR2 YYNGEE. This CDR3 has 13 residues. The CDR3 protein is CASSVSPGYEQYF. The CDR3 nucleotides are TGTGCCAGCAGCGTGTCCCCAGGCTACGAGCAGTACTTC.

The CDR3 sequence is CASSFGGLAAQETQYF. The CDR3 DNA reads TGTGCCAGCAGCTTCGGGGGGCTAGCGGCACAAGAGACCCAGTACTTC. V and J are TRBV7-6 and TRBJ2-5, with a possible D match to TRBD2 (7 bases). Germline lookup yields CDR1 SGHVS and CDR2 FNYEAQ. The ends were cut back, 3 bases at V and 2 bases at J, with 16 bases in the middle. CDR3 length: 16 amino acids.

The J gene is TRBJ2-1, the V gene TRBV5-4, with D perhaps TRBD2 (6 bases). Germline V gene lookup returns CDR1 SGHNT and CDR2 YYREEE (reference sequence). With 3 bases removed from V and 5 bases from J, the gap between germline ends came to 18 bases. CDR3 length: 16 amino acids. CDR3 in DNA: TGTGCCAGCAGCTGGGAGGATTTACGGCGTAACAATGAGCAGTTCTTC. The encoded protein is CASSWEDLRRNNEQFF.

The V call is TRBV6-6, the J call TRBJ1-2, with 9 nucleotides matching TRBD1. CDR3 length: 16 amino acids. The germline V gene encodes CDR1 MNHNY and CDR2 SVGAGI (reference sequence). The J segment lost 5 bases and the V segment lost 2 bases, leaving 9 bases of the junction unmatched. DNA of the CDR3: TGTGCCAGCAGTTACGCCACCGGGACAGGGAAATATGGCTACACCTTC. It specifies CASSYATGTGKYGYTF.

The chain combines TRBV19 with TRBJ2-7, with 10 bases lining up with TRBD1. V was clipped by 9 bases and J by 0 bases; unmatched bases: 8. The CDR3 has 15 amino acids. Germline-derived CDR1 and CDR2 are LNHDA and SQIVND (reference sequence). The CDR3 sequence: CASAGTGAVSYEQYF. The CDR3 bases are TGTGCCAGCGCCGGGACAGGGGCCGTCTCCTACGAGCAGTACTTC.

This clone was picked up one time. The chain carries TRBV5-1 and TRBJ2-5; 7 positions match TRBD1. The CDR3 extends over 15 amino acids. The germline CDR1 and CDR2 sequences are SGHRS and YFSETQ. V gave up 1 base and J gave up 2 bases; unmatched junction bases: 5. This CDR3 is CASSLLGTVQETQYF. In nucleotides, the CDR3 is TGCGCCAGCAGCTTGTTGGGGACAGTACAAGAGACCCAGTACTTC.

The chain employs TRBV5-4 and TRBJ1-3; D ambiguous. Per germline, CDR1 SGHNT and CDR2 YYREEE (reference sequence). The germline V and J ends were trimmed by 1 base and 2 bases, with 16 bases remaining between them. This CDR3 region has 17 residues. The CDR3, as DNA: TGTGCCAGCAGCTTGTGGGCGTCGGTTACAGCTGGAAACACCATATATTTT. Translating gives CASSLWASVTAGNTIYF. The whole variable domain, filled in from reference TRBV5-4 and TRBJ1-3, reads ETGVTQSPTHLIKTRGQQVTLRCSSQSGHNTVSWYQQALGQGPQFIFQYYREEENGRGNFPPRFSGLQFPNYSSELNVNALELDDSALYLCASSLWASVTAGNTIYFGEGSWLTVV.

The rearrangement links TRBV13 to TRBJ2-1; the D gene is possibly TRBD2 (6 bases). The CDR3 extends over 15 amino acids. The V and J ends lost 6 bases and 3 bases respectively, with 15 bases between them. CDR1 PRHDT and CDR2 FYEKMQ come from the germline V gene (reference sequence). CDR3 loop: CASSQGLPDYNEQFF. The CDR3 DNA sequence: TGTGCCAGCAGTCAGGGACTCCCGGACTACAATGAGCAGTTCTTC.

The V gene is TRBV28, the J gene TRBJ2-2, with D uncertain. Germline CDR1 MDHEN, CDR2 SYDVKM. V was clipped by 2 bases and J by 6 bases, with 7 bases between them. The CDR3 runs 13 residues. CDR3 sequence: CASSLTQPGELFF. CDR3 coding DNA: TGTGCCAGCAGTTTAACACAGCCCGGGGAGCTGTTTTTT.

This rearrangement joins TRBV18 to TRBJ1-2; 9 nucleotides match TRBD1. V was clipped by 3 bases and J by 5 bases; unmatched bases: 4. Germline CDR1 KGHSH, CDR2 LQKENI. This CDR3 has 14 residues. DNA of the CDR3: TGTGCCAGCTCACCGACAGGGGGTTCTTATGGCTACACCTTC. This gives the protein CASSPTGGSYGYTF. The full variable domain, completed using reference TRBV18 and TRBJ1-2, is NAGVMQNPRHLVRRRGQEARLRCSPMKGHSHVYWYRQLPEEGLKFMVYLQKENIIDESGMPKERFSAEFPKEGPSILRIQQVVRGDSAAYFCASSPTGGSYGYTFGSGTRLTVV.

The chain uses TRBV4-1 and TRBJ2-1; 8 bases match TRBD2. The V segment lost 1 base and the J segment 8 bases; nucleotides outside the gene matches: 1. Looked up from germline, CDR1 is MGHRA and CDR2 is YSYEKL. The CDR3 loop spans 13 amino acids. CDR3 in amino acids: CASSQVAGYEQFF. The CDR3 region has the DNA TGCGCCAGCAGCCAAGTAGCGGGATATGAGCAGTTCTTC.

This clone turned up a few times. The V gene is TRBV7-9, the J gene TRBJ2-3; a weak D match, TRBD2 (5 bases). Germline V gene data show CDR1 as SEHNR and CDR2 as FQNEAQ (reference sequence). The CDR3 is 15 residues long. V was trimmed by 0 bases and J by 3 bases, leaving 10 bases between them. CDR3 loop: CASSLAGRGTDTQYF. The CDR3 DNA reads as TGTGCCAGCAGCTTAGCGGGAAGAGGGACAGATACGCAGTATTTT.

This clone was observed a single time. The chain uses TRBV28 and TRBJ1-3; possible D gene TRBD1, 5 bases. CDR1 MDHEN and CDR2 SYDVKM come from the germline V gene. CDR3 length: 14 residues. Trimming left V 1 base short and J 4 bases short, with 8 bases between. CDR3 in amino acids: CASSLSGPGNTIYF. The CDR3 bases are TGTGCCAGCAGTTTATCAGGGCCAGGAAACACCATATATTTT.

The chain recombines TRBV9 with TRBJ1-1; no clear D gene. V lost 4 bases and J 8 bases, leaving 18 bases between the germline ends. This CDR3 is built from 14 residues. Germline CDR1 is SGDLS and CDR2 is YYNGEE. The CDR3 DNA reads TGTGCCAGCAGCCCCCGGGGAGGATTAGGAGAAGCTTTCTTT. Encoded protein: CASSPRGGLGEAFF.